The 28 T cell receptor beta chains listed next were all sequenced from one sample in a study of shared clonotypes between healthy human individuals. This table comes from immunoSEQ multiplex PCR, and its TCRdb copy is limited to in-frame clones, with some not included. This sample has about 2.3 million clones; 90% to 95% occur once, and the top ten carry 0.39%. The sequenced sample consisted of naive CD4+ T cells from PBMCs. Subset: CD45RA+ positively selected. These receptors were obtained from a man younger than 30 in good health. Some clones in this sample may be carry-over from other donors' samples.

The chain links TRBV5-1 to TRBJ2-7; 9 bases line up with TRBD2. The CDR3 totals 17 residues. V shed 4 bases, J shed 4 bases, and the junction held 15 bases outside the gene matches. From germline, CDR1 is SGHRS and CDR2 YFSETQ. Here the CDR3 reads CASSPGGGRAVGYEQYF. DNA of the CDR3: TGCGCCAGCAGCCCTGGTGGCGGGAGGGCCGTCGGGTACGAGCAGTACTTC.

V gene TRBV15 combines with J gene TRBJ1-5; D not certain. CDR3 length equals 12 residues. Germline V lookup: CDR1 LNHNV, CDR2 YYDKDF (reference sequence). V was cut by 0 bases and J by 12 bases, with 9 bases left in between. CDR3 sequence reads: CATSRDFGNQHF. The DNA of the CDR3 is TGTGCCACCAGCAGAGATTTCGGGAACCAGCATTTT. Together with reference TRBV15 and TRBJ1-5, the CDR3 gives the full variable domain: DAMVIQNPRYQVTQFGKPVTLSCSQTLNHNVMYWYQQKSSQAPKLLFHYYDKDFNNEADTPDNFQSRRPNTSFCFLDIRSPGLGDTAMYLCATSRDFGNQHFGDGTRLSIL.

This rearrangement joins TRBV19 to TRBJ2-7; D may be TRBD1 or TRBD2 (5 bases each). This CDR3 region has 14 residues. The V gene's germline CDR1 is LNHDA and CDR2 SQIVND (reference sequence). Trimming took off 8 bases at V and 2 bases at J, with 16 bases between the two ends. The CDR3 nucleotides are TGTGCCAGTGCCGCGGGTGGGACCGCCTACGAGCAGTACTTC. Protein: CASAAGGTAYEQYF.

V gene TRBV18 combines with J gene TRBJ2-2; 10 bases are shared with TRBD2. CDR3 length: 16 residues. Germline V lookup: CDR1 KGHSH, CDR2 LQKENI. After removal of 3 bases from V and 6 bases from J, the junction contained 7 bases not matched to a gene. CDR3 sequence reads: CASSPPGTSDPGELFF. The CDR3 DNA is TGTGCCAGCTCACCCCCCGGGACTAGCGATCCCGGGGAGCTGTTTTTT.

The CDR3, as DNA: TGTGCCAGCTTGAGGGACAGGGGATTTCTCGGGCAGCCCCAGCATTTT. Translation: CASLRDRGFLGQPQHF. J is TRBJ1-5 and V is TRBV28, with TRBD1 identical over 10 bases. The germline gives CDR1 MDHEN, CDR2 SYDVKM. Trimming removed 8 bases from V and 7 bases from J; junction bases left unmatched: 14. The CDR3 extends over 16 amino acids.

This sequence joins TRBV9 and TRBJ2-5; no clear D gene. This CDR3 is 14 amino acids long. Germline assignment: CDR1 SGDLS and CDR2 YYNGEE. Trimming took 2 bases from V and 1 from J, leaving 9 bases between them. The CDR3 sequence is CASSVQTSQETQYF. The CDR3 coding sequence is TGTGCCAGCAGCGTGCAGACCTCCCAAGAGACCCAGTACTTC. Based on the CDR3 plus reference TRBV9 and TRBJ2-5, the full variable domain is DSGVTQTPKHLITATGQRVTLRCSPRSGDLSVYWYQQSLDQGLQFLIQYYNGEERAKGNILERFSAQQFPDLHSELNLSSLELGDSALYFCASSVQTSQETQYFGPGTRLLVL.

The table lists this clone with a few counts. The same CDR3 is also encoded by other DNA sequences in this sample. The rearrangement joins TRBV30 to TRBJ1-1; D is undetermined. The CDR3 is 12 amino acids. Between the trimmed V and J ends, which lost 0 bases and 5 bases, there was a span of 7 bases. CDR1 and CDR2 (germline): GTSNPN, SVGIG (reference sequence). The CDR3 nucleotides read TGTGCCTGGAGTGTCCAAGGAACTGAAGCTTTCTTT. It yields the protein CAWSVQGTEAFF.

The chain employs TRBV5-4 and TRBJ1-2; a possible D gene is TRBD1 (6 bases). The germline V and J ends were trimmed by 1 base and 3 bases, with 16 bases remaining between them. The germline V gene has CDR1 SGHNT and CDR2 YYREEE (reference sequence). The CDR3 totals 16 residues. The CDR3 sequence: CASSLKVSAGDYGYTF. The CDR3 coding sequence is TGTGCCAGCAGCTTGAAGGTCTCGGCAGGGGACTATGGCTACACCTTC.

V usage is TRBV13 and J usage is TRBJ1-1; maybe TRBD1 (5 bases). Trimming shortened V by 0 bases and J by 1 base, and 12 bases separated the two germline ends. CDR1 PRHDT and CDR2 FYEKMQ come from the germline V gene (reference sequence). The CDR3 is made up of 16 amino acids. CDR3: CASSLGTVTSNTEAFF. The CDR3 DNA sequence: TGTGCCAGCAGCTTAGGGACAGTCACCTCGAACACTGAAGCTTTCTTT.

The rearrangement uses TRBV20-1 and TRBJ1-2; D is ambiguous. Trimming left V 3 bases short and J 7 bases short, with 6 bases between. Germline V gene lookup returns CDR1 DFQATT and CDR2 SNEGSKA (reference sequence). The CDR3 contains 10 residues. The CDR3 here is CSASLSGYTF. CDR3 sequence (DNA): TGCAGTGCTAGTCTGAGTGGCTACACCTTC.

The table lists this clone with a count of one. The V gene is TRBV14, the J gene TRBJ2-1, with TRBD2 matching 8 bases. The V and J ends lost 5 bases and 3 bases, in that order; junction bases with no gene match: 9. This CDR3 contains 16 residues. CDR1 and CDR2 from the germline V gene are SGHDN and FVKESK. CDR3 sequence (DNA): TGTGCCAGCAGCGCGTTTCTAGCGGGCAGCTACAATGAGCAGTTCTTC. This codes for CASSAFLAGSYNEQFF.

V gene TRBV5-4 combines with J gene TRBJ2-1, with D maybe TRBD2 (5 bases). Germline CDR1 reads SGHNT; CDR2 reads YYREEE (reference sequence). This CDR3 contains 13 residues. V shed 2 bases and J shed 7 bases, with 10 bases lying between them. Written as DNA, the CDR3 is TGTGCCAGCAGCTTAGCAACTAGAAATGAGCAGTTCTTC. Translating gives CASSLATRNEQFF.

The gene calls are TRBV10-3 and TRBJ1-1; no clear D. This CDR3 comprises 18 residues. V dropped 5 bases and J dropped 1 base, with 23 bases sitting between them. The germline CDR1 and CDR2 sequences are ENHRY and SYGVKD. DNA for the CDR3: TGTGCCATCAGTATACAAGGATTAAAGGGCAGGTCGAACACTGAAGCTTTCTTT. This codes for CAISIQGLKGRSNTEAFF.

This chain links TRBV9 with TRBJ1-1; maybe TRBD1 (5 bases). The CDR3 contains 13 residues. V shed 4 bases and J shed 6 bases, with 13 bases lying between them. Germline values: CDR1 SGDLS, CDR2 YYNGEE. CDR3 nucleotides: TGTGCCAGCAGCCCTCTCCCGACAGCTGAAGCTTTCTTT. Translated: CASSPLPTAEAFF.

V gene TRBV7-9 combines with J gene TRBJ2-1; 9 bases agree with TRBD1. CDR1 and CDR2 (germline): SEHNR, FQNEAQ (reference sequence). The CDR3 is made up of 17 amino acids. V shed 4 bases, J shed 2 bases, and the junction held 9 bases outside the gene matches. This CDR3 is CASSSRGTGITYNEQFF. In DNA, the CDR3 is TGTGCCAGCAGCTCAAGGGGGACAGGGATCACCTACAATGAGCAGTTCTTC.

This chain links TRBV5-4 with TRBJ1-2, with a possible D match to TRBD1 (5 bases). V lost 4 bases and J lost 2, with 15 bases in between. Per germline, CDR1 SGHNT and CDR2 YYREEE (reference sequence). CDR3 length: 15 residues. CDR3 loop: CASSTTGRSNYGYTF. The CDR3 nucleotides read TGTGCCAGCAGCACGACGGGACGGAGCAACTATGGCTACACCTTC.

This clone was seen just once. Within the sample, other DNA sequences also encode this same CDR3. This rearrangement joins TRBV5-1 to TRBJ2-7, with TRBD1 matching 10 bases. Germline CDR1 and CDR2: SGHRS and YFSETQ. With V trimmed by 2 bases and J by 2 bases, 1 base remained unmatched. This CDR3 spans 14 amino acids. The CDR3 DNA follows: TGCGCCAGCAGCTTTGGGACAGGGGCCTACGAGCAGTACTTC. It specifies CASSFGTGAYEQYF.

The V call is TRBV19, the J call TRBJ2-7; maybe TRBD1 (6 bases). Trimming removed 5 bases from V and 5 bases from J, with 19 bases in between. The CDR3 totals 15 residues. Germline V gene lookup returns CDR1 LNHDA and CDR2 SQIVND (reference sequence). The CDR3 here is CASSDGPTRGNEQYF. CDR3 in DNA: TGTGCCAGTAGTGACGGCCCGACAAGGGGGAACGAGCAGTACTTC.

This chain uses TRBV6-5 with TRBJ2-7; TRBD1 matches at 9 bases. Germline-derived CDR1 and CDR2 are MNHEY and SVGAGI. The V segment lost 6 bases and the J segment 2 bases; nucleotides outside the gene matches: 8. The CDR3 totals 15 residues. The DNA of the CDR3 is TGTGCCAGCAGCCCAGACAGGGGGATTACCTACGAGCAGTACTTC. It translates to CASSPDRGITYEQYF.

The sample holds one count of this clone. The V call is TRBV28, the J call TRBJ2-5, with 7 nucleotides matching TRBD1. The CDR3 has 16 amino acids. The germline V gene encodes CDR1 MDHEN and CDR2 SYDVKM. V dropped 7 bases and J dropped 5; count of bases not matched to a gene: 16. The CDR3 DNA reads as TGTGCCAGCAAGCCCCCCCCGGGACAGCGCAGGGAGACCCAGTACTTC. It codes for CASKPPPGQRRETQYF.

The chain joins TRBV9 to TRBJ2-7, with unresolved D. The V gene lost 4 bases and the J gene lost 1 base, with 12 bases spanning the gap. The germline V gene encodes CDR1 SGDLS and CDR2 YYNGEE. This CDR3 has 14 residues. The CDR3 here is CASSSNQVSYEQYF. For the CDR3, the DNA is TGTGCCAGCAGCTCCAACCAAGTATCCTACGAGCAGTACTTC.

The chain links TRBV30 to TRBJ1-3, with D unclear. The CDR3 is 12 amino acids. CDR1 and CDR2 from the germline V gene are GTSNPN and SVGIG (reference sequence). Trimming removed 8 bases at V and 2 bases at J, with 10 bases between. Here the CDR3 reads CALQRPGNTIYF. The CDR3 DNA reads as TGTGCCCTGCAAAGGCCTGGAAACACCATATATTTT.

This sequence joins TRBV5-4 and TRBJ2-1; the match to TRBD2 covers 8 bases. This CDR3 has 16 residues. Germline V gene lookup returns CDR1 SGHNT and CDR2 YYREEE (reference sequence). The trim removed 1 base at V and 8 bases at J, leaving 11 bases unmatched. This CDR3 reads CASSLHPREGLDEQFF. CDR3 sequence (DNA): TGTGCCAGCAGCTTGCATCCCCGGGAGGGCCTCGATGAGCAGTTCTTC.

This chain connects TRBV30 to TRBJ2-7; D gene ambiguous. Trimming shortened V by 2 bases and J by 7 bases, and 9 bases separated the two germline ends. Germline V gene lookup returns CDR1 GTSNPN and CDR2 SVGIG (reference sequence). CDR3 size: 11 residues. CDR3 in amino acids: CAWSPSQEQYF. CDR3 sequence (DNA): TGTGCCTGGAGTCCCAGCCAGGAGCAGTACTTC. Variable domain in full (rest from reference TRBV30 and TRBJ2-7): SQTIHQWPATLVQPVGSPLSLECTVEGTSNPNLYWYRQAAGRGLQLLFYSVGIGQISSEVPQNLSASRPQDRQFILSSKKLLLSDSGFYLCAWSPSQEQYFGPGTRLTVT.

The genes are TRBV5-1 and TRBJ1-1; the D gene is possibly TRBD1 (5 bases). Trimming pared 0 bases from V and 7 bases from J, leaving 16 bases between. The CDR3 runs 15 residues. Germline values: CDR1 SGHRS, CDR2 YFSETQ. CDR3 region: CASSLGGLQRSEAFF. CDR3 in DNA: TGCGCCAGCAGCTTGGGGGGCCTACAGCGGAGTGAAGCTTTCTTT.

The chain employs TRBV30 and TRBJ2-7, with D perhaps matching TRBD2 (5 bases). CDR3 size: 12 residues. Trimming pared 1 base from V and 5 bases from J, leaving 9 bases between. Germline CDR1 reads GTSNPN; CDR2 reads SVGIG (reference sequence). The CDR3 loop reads CAWSGGSDEQYF. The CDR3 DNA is TGTGCCTGGAGTGGTGGTAGCGACGAGCAGTACTTC.

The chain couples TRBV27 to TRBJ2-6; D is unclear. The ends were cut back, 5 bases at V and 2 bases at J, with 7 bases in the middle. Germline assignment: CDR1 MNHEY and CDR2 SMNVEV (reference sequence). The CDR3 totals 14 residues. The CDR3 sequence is CASSRSPGANVLTF. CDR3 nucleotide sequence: TGTGCCAGCAGTAGGTCGCCTGGGGCCAACGTCCTGACTTTC.

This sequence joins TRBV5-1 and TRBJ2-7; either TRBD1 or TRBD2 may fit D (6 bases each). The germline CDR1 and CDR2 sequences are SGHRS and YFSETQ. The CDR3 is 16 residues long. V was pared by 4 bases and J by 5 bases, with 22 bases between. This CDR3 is CASSPGAGDRYNEQYF. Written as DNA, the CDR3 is TGCGCCAGCAGCCCGGGGGCCGGGGATAGGTACAACGAGCAGTACTTC.